A single sample gave rise to the 4 T cell receptor beta chains below, sequenced in a study of blood T cells in healthy people across ages. Through a sample-barcoded 5' primer and a J-beta primer mix, a second PCR was run for 7 to 11 cycles. TCRdb used MiXCR to reprocess the 5' RACE reads, holding one entry per CDR3 protein. The table has 500,000 to 700,000 distinct CDR3 sequences, approximately 30% seen once. Sequenced sample: blood. Source of these receptors: an elderly woman in good health.

In this sample, this clonotype turned up many times. This chain connects TRBV20-1 to TRBJ2-7, with 9 bases lining up with TRBD2. Germline V CDR1 and CDR2: DFQATT, SNEGSKA (reference sequence). After removal of 8 bases from V and 4 bases from J, the junction contained 6 bases not matched to a gene. This CDR3 region has 12 residues. DNA of the CDR3: TGCAGTTCCGGGACTAGCAATTACGAGCAGTACTTC. Its translation: CSSGTSNYEQYF.

Many counts were recorded for this clonotype. The rearrangement joins TRBV2 to TRBJ2-7; D is ambiguous. Germline V CDR1 and CDR2: SNHLY, FYNNEI. The V gene lost 8 bases and the J gene lost 2 bases, with 13 bases spanning the gap. This CDR3 is built from 13 residues. The CDR3 spells CASRRTVTYEQYF. The DNA for the CDR3 is TGTGCCAGCCGACGGACGGTGACCTACGAGCAGTACTTC.

In this sample, this clonotype turned up a few times. A much more abundant neighbour one base away suggests this may be a read error. The V call is TRBV5-1, the J call TRBJ2-7; 8 bases agree with TRBD1. Germline V CDR1 and CDR2: SGHRS, YFSETQ. J gave up 1 base and V 4 bases, and 7 bases lay outside the gene matches. This CDR3 spans 15 amino acids. The CDR3 reads CASSMGTGWSYEQYF. CDR3 coding DNA: TGCGCCAGCAGCATGGGGACAGGATGGTCCTACGAGCAGTACTTC.

At least ten counts were recorded for this clonotype. The rearrangement joins TRBV9 to TRBJ2-7, with a tentative D call TRBD2 (6 bases). Germline CDR1 reads SGDLS; CDR2 reads YYNGEE. The CDR3 totals 15 residues. V lost 0 bases to trimming and J lost 7 bases, with 17 bases between them. For the CDR3, the DNA is TGTGCCAGCAGCGTAGACGCGCGAGGCCGGGGGGAGCAGTACTTC. Translating it yields CASSVDARGRGEQYF.